This T cell receptor beta chain was identified in a study of blood T cells in healthy people across ages. Germline V gives CDR1 DFQATT, CDR2 SNEGSKA (reference sequence). The CDR3 spans 17 residues. The ends were cut back, 0 bases at V and 0 bases at J, with 17 bases in the middle. The use of a sample-barcoded 5' primer and a J-beta primer mix characterized a second PCR of about 6 to 11 cycles. Each cDNA molecule, via a template-switch adaptor with 12 random nucleotides, was tagged. TCRdb re-analysed the 5' RACE reads in MiXCR, keeping a single row per CDR3 protein. The sample carries hundreds of thousands of distinct CDR3 sequences, around 43% recorded once. Isolated PBMCs totaled at least 7 million in each sample. The authors extracted at least 5.5 micrograms of total RNA per sample.

J is TRBJ2-5 and V is TRBV20-1, with D possibly being TRBD2 (6 bases). This receptor was identified in a man aged 60 to 75 in good health. Sequences were obtained from blood. CDR3 amino acids: CSARDLGIAAYQETQYF. CDR3 coding DNA: TGCAGTGCTAGAGATCTGGGAATAGCGGCTTACCAAGAGACCCAGTACTTC.